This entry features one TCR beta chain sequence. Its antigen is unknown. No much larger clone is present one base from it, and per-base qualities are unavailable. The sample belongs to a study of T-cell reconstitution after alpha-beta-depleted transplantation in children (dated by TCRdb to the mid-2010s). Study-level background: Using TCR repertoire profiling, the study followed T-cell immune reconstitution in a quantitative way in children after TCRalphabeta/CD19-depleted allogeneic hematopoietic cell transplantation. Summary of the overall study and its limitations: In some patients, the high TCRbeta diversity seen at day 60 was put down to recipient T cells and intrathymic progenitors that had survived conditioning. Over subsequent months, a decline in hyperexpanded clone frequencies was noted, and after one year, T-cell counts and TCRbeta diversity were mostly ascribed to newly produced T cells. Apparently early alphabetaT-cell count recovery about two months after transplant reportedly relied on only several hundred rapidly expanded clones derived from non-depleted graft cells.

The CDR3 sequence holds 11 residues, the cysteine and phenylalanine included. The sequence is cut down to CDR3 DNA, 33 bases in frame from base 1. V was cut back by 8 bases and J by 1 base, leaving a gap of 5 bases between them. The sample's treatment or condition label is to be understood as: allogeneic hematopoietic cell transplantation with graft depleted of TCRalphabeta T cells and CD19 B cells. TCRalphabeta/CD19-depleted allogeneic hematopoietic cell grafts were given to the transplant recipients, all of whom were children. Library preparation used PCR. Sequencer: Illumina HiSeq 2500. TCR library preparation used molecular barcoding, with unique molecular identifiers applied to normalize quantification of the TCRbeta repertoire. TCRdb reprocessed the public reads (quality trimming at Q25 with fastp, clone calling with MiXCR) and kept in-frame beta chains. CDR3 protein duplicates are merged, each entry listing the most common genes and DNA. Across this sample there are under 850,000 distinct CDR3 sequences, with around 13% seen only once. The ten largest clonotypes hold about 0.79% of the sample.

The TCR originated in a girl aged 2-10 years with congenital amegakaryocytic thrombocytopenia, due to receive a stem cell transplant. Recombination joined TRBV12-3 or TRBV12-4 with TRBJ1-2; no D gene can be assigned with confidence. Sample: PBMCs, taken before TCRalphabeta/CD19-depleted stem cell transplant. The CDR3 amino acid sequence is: CASAINYGYTF. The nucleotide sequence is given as TGTGCCAGCGCGATTAACTATGGCTACACCTTC.